This record covers a single T cell receptor beta chain. Its specificity is unknown. Resections were taken during corrective heart surgery, and the thymus tissue came from these. Having corrective surgery for congenital heart defects, healthy Finnish infants were the ones who donated. Libraries were prepared by immunoSEQ multiplex PCR; TCRdb keeps only in-frame clonotypes and omits some of them. This table holds approximately 70,000 clones, 85% to 95% found once. The sample originates from a study of human thymus T cells. Study observations and caveats: Across thymic and blood repertoires, the usage of V and J genes appeared to be biased. Among unrelated individuals, related research reported thymic repertoires that overlapped highly.

Trimming left V 0 bases short and J 1 base short, with 25 bases between. Germline CDR1 SGHDN, CDR2 FVKESK. CDR3 length: 22 amino acids. The sequenced sample consisted of thymus tissue. The chain couples TRBV14 to TRBJ2-6; possibly TRBD1 for D (6 bases). The TCR originated in a girl under three years old with a congenital heart defect but otherwise immunologically healthy. As DNA, the CDR3 is TGTGCCAGCAGCCAAGATTTGAAGGGGGAGCAGGCCGGCAGGTCTGGGGCCAACGTCCTGACTTTC. Translated: CASSQDLKGEQAGRSGANVLTF. Full variable domain (rest looked up from reference TRBV14 and TRBJ2-6): EAGVTQFPSHSVIEKGQTVTLRCDPISGHDNLYWYRRVMGKEIKFLLHFVKESKQDESGMPNNRFLAERTGGTYSTLKVQPAELEDSGVYFCASSQDLKGEQAGRSGANVLTFGAGSRLTVL.